A single sample is the source of the 21 T cell receptor beta chains below, sequenced in a study of T cell repertoires in cytomegalovirus infection. Their antigens are not known. From the reads, TCRdb called clonotypes with MiXCR, one entry per CDR3 protein. The sample holds roughly 500,000 distinct CDR3 sequences, under 55% seen once. Specimen: cultured PBMCs, collected from culture after CMV antigen stimulation. These receptors came from a human donor in good health (CMV status not recorded). Some clones in this sample may be carry-over from other donors' samples.

The V call is TRBV7-2, the J call TRBJ1-2, with TRBD1 as a possible D gene (6 bases). Germline CDR1 SGHTA, CDR2 FQGNSA. The V and J ends lost 5 bases and 3 bases respectively, with 10 bases between them. The CDR3 is made up of 13 amino acids. CDR3 DNA: TGTGCCAGCAGCGAACAGGGCCACTATGGCTACACCTTC. Its translation is CASSEQGHYGYTF.

The rearrangement uses TRBV29-1 and TRBJ2-5, with D perhaps matching TRBD2 (6 bases). Germline V lookup: CDR1 SQVTM, CDR2 ANQGSEA. This CDR3 is built from 15 residues. V shed 2 bases and J shed 5 bases, with 18 bases lying between them. CDR3 residues: CSVERFGASDETQYF. The CDR3 DNA reads as TGCAGCGTTGAAAGATTTGGGGCTAGCGACGAGACCCAGTACTTC.

A note on this clonotype: A much larger clone sits a single nucleotide away, making a read error possible. The chain employs TRBV7-2 and TRBJ1-2; 7 bases agree with TRBD1. V lost 1 base to trimming and J lost 4 bases; unmatched junction nucleotides: 12. Germline CDR1 and CDR2: SGHTA and FQGNSA. The CDR3 runs 17 residues. The DNA of the CDR3 is TGTGCCAGCAGCTTAGGGAGGTGTAGGACAGGCAGCTATGGCTACACCTTC. The encoded protein is CASSLGRCRTGSYGYTF.

This chain uses TRBV4-1 with TRBJ1-1; D is uncertain. V lost 4 bases, J lost 1 base, and 10 bases lay in between. CDR1 is MGHRA, CDR2 YSYEKL, per germline. The CDR3 sequence is 14 residues long. The CDR3 here is CASSLIDGNTEAFF. CDR3 in DNA: TGCGCCAGCAGCCTTATAGACGGGAACACTGAAGCTTTCTTT.

This clonotype was seen a few times. This chain joins TRBV27 and TRBJ2-7, with 9 bases aligning to TRBD2. With V trimmed by 7 bases and J by 0 bases, 10 bases remained unmatched. Germline assignment: CDR1 MNHEY and CDR2 SMNVEV (reference sequence). CDR3 size: 16 residues. CDR3 sequence: CASIPLAGDLSYEQYF. The CDR3 bases are TGTGCCAGCATCCCTTTAGCGGGAGACCTCTCCTACGAGCAGTACTTC.

This chain uses TRBV6-5 with TRBJ2-2; TRBD1 aligns across 8 bases. V was pared by 0 bases and J by 2 bases, with 8 bases of the junction left unmatched. Germline loops: CDR1 MNHEY, CDR2 SVGAGI. The CDR3 totals 18 residues. CDR3 nucleotides: TGTGCCAGCAGTTACTCCGCTATTCAGGGGGCCAACACCGGGGAGCTGTTTTTT. Translated, it gives CASSYSAIQGANTGELFF.

The genes are TRBV18 and TRBJ2-3; 9 bases agree with TRBD1. The ends lost 2 bases at V and 2 bases at J; junction bases unmatched: 5. Germline CDR1 is KGHSH and CDR2 is LQKENI. The CDR3 is 16 amino acids. In nucleotides, the CDR3 is TGTGCCAGCTCACCAGGACAGGGGTTGATCACAGATACGCAGTATTTT. It codes for CASSPGQGLITDTQYF.

This sequence joins TRBV7-9 and TRBJ2-7; 12 positions agree with TRBD2. V gave up 4 bases and J gave up 5 bases; unmatched junction bases: 9. Per germline, CDR1 SEHNR and CDR2 FQNEAQ (reference sequence). The CDR3 extends over 16 amino acids. The CDR3 coding sequence is TGTGCCAGCAGCTCCCTCCTAGCGGGGGGGCCCCACGAGCAGTACTTC. Translated: CASSSLLAGGPHEQYF.

The chain couples TRBV7-4 to TRBJ2-3, with 7 bases that match TRBD2. Germline CDR1 SGHVT, CDR2 SQSDAQ. This CDR3 region has 13 residues. V shed 8 bases and J 2 bases; nucleotides not matched to a gene: 4. DNA for the CDR3: TGTGCCAGCTATGGGAGGGTCACAGATACGCAGTATTTT. Residues: CASYGRVTDTQYF.

This sequence joins TRBV7-6 and TRBJ1-4, with D maybe TRBD1 (5 bases). Germline-derived CDR1 and CDR2 are SGHVS and FNYEAQ. The V end lost 5 bases, the J end lost 8 bases, and 18 bases lay between the germline ends. The CDR3 sequence is 15 residues long. CDR3 DNA: TGTGCCAGCAGCCCAGAGGGGACCTGGGCGGAAAAACTGTTTTTT. It encodes CASSPEGTWAEKLFF.

This sequence joins TRBV7-8 and TRBJ2-3; 11 nucleotides align to TRBD2. Germline V gene sequence: CDR1 SGHVS, CDR2 FQNEAQ. This CDR3 has 16 amino acids. The V and J ends lost 5 bases and 1 base, in that order; junction bases with no gene match: 5. Here the CDR3 DNA reads TGTGCCAGCAGCCGCGGGACTAGCGGACGCACAGATACGCAGTATTTT. As protein: CASSRGTSGRTDTQYF.

The V and J genes are TRBV20-1 and TRBJ2-7; 10 positions agree with TRBD2. The germline gives CDR1 DFQATT, CDR2 SNEGSKA (reference sequence). The CDR3 covers 14 residues. V trimming: 6 bases; J trimming: 4 bases; junction bases outside the gene matches: 9. For the CDR3, the DNA is TGCAGTGCGCGGATAGCGGGGGGCAGGTACGAGCAGTACTTC. Its translation is CSARIAGGRYEQYF.

This clonotype was counted a few times. The rearrangement joins TRBV7-2 to TRBJ2-7; D unclear. Trimming cost V 3 bases and J 0 bases, with 12 bases left between them. Germline assignment: CDR1 SGHTA and CDR2 FQGNSA. This CDR3 spans 15 amino acids. The CDR3 bases are TGTGCCAGCAGCTTGACCTACCATAGCTCCTACGAGCAGTACTTC. Encoded protein: CASSLTYHSSYEQYF.

The table lists this clonotype with a few counts. The chain employs TRBV12-3 or TRBV12-4 and TRBJ1-2; 8 bases are shared with TRBD1. The CDR3 consists of 14 residues. V was pared by 9 bases and J by 13 bases, with 19 bases of the junction left unmatched. The CDR3 sequence is CASTDHKSQGVCTF. The CDR3 DNA reads as TGTGCCAGTACAGATCACAAATCACAGGGGGTCTGCACCTTC.

This clonotype has more than one count but fewer than ten. This chain connects TRBV7-6 to TRBJ2-5; D not certain. The V end lost 5 bases, the J end lost 7 bases, and 17 bases lay between the germline ends. The CDR3 sequence is 14 residues long. Germline V gene lookup returns CDR1 SGHVS and CDR2 FNYEAQ. The DNA of the CDR3 is TGTGCCAGCAGCCTTTTGCCTGCCACGGCGACCCAGTACTTC. Its protein is CASSLLPATATQYF. Filled out from reference TRBV7-6 and TRBJ2-5, the complete variable domain reads GAGVSQSPRYKVTKRGQDVALRCDPISGHVSLYWYRQALGQGPEFLTYFNYEAQQDKSGLPNDRFSAERPEGSISTLTIQRTEQRDSAMYRCASSLLPATATQYFGPGTRLLVL.

V is TRBV6-6 and J is TRBJ2-3; no reliable D call. The CDR3 runs 13 residues. CDR1 is MNHNY and CDR2 is SVGAGI in the germline V gene (reference sequence). V dropped 8 bases and J dropped 1 base, with 10 bases sitting between them. Here the CDR3 DNA reads TGTGCCAGCGGAGTAGCCGGCACAGATACGCAGTATTTT. Residues: CASGVAGTDTQYF.

This clonotype was picked up a small number of times. The genes are TRBV6-6 and TRBJ2-7; 9 positions match TRBD2. The ends lost 5 bases at V and 2 bases at J; junction bases unmatched: 7. CDR1 and CDR2 (germline): MNHNY, SVGAGI (reference sequence). This CDR3 has 15 amino acids. CDR3 in DNA: TGTGCCAGCAGTGGTAGTTCTAGCGGGGCCTACGAGCAGTACTTC. Protein product: CASSGSSSGAYEQYF.

This chain joins TRBV27 and TRBJ2-5, with 9 bases fitting TRBD2. CDR1 is MNHEY and CDR2 is SMNVEV in the germline V gene (reference sequence). Germline trimming cut 5 bases from V and 3 bases from J; bases unmatched to any gene: 7. This CDR3 spans 15 amino acids. The CDR3 coding sequence is TGTGCCAGCAGTCGGTCTAGCGGGATCAAAGAGACCCAGTACTTC. This translates into CASSRSSGIKETQYF.

This clonotype has just a few counts. CDR3 DNA: TGTGCCACCGACGGGGCTAACTATGGCTACACCTTC. Protein sequence: CATDGANYGYTF. This sequence joins TRBV12-3 or TRBV12-4 and TRBJ1-2; D is undetermined. This CDR3 contains 12 residues. V lost 10 bases, J lost 0 bases, and 9 bases lay in between.

The rearrangement links TRBV19 to TRBJ2-7; possibly TRBD1 for D (6 bases). This CDR3 contains 14 residues. Germline values: CDR1 LNHDA, CDR2 SQIVND (reference sequence). Trimming stripped 6 bases from V and 2 bases from J, with 14 bases between. The CDR3 loop reads CASSQRDTPYEQYF. In DNA, the CDR3 is TGTGCCAGTAGCCAACGGGACACCCCCTACGAGCAGTACTTC. The whole variable domain, remainder taken from reference TRBV19 and TRBJ2-7, is DGGITQSPKYLFRKEGQNVTLSCEQNLNHDAMYWYRQDPGQGLRLIYYSQIVNDFQKGDIAEGYSVSREKKESFPLTVTSAQKNPTAFYLCASSQRDTPYEQYFGPGTRLTVT.

DNA for the CDR3: TGTGCCAGCAGCTCCCTAGGGGTGGCGGAGGAGACCCAGTACTTC. This translates into CASSSLGVAEETQYF. The rearrangement links TRBV7-2 to TRBJ2-5; D possibly corresponds to TRBD1 (5 bases). Germline CDR1 and CDR2: SGHTA and FQGNSA. There are 15 residues in the CDR3. The V end was cut by 4 bases, the J end by 5 bases, with 17 bases between. Filled out from reference TRBV7-2 and TRBJ2-5, the complete variable domain reads GAGVSQSPSNKVTEKGKDVELRCDPISGHTALYWYRQSLGQGLEFLIYFQGNSAPDKSGLPSDRFSAERTGGSVSTLTIQRTQQEDSAVYLCASSSLGVAEETQYFGPGTRLLVL.